The 3 T cell receptor beta chains presented below share a single source sample, sequenced in a study of cytomegalovirus exposure and HLA in healthy donors. Assay used: immunoSEQ multiplex PCR; TCRdb lists only in-frame clones, some missing. The sample lists about 220,000 clones, approximately 80% occurring once. The sample comprised PBMCs. The source is a woman in her thirties in good health and CMV-seropositive.

The rearrangement uses TRBV27 and TRBJ2-2; no definite D call. Trimming removed 8 bases from V and 3 bases from J, with 16 bases in between. Per germline, CDR1 MNHEY and CDR2 SMNVEV (reference sequence). The CDR3 sequence is 15 residues long. The CDR3 DNA reads as TGTGCCAGCTACCGGGCAGGTCTTCACACCGGGGAGCTGTTTTTT. It translates to CASYRAGLHTGELFF.

This chain uses TRBV7-3 with TRBJ2-3; 10 bases match TRBD2. The junction had 9 bases not matched to a gene; V was cut back by 5 bases and J by 4 bases. The CDR3 extends over 16 amino acids. In germline, CDR1 is SGHTA, CDR2 FQGTGA. CDR3 sequence (DNA): TGTGCCAGCAGCAATTGGGGACTAGCGTCCCCAGATACGCAGTATTTT. Amino acid sequence: CASSNWGLASPDTQYF.

The chain uses TRBV9 and TRBJ2-1, with 12 bases lining up with TRBD2. With V trimmed by 4 bases and J by 4 bases, 6 bases remained unmatched. The germline V gene has CDR1 SGDLS and CDR2 YYNGEE. CDR3 size: 16 residues. CDR3 coding DNA: TGTGCCAGCAGCCCCAGGACTAGCGGGGATTACAATGAGCAGTTCTTC. As protein: CASSPRTSGDYNEQFF.